This section outlines one T cell receptor beta chain sequence together with its context. What it binds is unknown. This entry is derived from a study of T-cell memory formation after mild COVID-19. The study, taken as a whole, reports: Among clones peaking at day 37 in the second wave, SARS-CoV-2 specificity remained unconfirmed.

Trimming left V 8 bases short and J 8 bases short, with 13 bases between. Germline V gene lookup returns CDR1 DFQATT and CDR2 SNEGSKA (reference sequence). This CDR3 spans 12 amino acids. TCR alpha and TCR beta cDNA libraries carrying sample barcodes and UMIs came from 5'RACE with constant-segment primers. TCRdb ran MiXCR on the 5' RACE reads and lists one entry per CDR3 protein. This table holds under 200,000 distinct CDR3 sequences, 13% found once. The receptor comes from a young man who had mild COVID-19 (a few samples of this study predate the infection). Cell type and time point are not known. The sample taken for sequencing was PBMCs or a T cell subset sorted from them (not recorded which). The chain uses TRBV20-1 and TRBJ1-6; unclear D gene. The CDR3 reads CSIGQRDSPLHF. Here the CDR3 DNA reads TGCAGTATCGGGCAAAGGGATTCACCCCTCCACTTT.